A single sample gave rise to the 16 T cell receptor beta chains below, sequenced in a study of T cells in Graves' hyperthyroidism and ophthalmopathy. The source material, RNA transcripts, was used to amplify TCR beta CDR3 regions. The primer set for the first-round RT-PCR of the TCR CDR3 was HTBI. TCRdb re-called the multiplex PCR reads with MiXCR, one entry per CDR3 protein. The table has 690,000 or so distinct CDR3 sequences, roughly 20% seen once. The specimen was blood. These receptors originate from a woman in her forties or fifties with Graves' hyperthyroidism that later progressed to Graves' ophthalmopathy.

This chain joins TRBV19 and TRBJ1-5; D unresolved. V lost 3 bases and J lost 5, with 11 bases in between. This CDR3 is 14 amino acids long. Germline V lookup: CDR1 LNHDA, CDR2 SQIVND (reference sequence). The CDR3: CASSMVAGYQPQHF. CDR3 bases: TGTGCCAGTAGTATGGTGGCAGGTTATCAGCCCCAGCATTTT.

Points on this clonotype: Sequence at one end of the junction differs from germline and may be a read error. The rearrangement uses TRBV7-2 and TRBJ1-5; 12 bases are shared with TRBD1. The CDR3 sequence is 19 residues long. Looked up from germline, CDR1 is SGHTA and CDR2 is FQGNSA. CDR3 sequence (DNA): TGCGCCAGCAGCTACCACATTGGGACAGGGGGCCGAACGATTCAGCCCCAGCATTTT. Translated, it gives CASSYHIGTGGRTIQPQHF.

The chain carries TRBV5-1 and TRBJ1-4; a possible D gene is TRBD1 (5 bases). This CDR3 has 16 residues. With 3 bases removed from V and 7 bases from J, the gap between germline ends came to 19 bases. Per the germline V gene, CDR1 is SGHRS and CDR2 is YFSETQ. CDR3 sequence: CASSYNREGRGEKLFF. DNA for the CDR3: TGCGCCAGCAGCTACAATCGGGAGGGACGGGGTGAAAAACTGTTTTTT.

The chain recombines TRBV10-1 with TRBJ2-1; TRBD1 agrees at 7 bases. CDR1 is WNHNN, CDR2 SYGVQD, per germline (reference sequence). This CDR3 is built from 14 residues. With V trimmed by 7 bases and J by 7 bases, 10 bases remained unmatched. CDR3 nucleotide sequence: TGCGCCAGCAATTGGACAGGAGGCGAGAATGAGCAGTTCTTC. Translated: CASNWTGGENEQFF.

This clonotype was counted ten times or more. The chain joins TRBV12-3 or TRBV12-4 to TRBJ1-2, with D possibly matching TRBD1 (6 bases). Trimming left V 3 bases short and J 4 bases short, with 12 bases between. This CDR3 is 14 amino acids long. CDR3 DNA sequence: TGTGCCAGCAGTTTTACAGGGTCGGCCTATGGCTACACCTTC. Translating gives CASSFTGSAYGYTF.

J is TRBJ1-6 and V is TRBV27; D gene ambiguous. Germline V gives CDR1 MNHEY, CDR2 SMNVEV (reference sequence). This CDR3 region has 12 residues. V shed 3 bases and J shed 7 bases, with 4 bases lying between them. For the CDR3, the DNA is TGTGCCAGCAGTTTTATGAATTCACCCCTCCACTTT. Translating gives CASSFMNSPLHF.

The chain is built from TRBV2 and TRBJ2-5; D is perhaps TRBD1 (6 bases). V dropped 6 bases and J dropped 0 bases, with 17 bases sitting between them. The CDR3 is made up of 16 amino acids. CDR1 is SNHLY and CDR2 is FYNNEI in the germline V gene. CDR3 DNA: TGTGCCAGCAGCCCGTATAGGACAGCGTACCAAGAGACCCAGTACTTC. Amino acids: CASSPYRTAYQETQYF.

This clonotype came up a few times. This chain connects TRBV7-2 to TRBJ2-5, with D hard to call. V lost 3 bases and J lost 2, with 13 bases in between. Germline V gives CDR1 SGHTA, CDR2 FQGNSA. CDR3 size: 15 residues. The DNA of the CDR3 is TGTGCCAGCAGCTTCGGCAGGTTCGCGCAAGAGACCCAGTACTTC. Encoded protein: CASSFGRFAQETQYF.

The chain recombines TRBV5-5 with TRBJ1-3; 12 bases line up with TRBD1. With 0 bases clipped from V and 3 bases from J, the junction kept 7 bases outside the gene matches. CDR1 and CDR2 from the germline V gene are SGHKS and YYEKEE (reference sequence). The CDR3 is 18 residues long. The CDR3 reads CASSLEAGTGGVGNTIYF. The DNA for the CDR3 is TGTGCCAGCAGCTTGGAAGCCGGGACAGGGGGCGTTGGAAACACCATATATTTT.

The chain couples TRBV2 to TRBJ1-4, with D perhaps TRBD1 (5 bases). The CDR3 has 14 amino acids. Germline V gene sequence: CDR1 SNHLY, CDR2 FYNNEI. Trimming shortened V by 6 bases and J by 5 bases, and 13 bases separated the two germline ends. Written as DNA, the CDR3 is TGTGCCAGCAGAGACGGGACGGGGAATGAAAAACTGTTTTTT. Translation: CASRDGTGNEKLFF.

This clonotype turned up a few times. The chain recombines TRBV7-2 with TRBJ1-4; 7 positions agree with TRBD1. J gave up 6 bases and V 4 bases, and 5 bases lay outside the gene matches. Germline values: CDR1 SGHTA, CDR2 FQGNSA. CDR3 size: 14 residues. The CDR3 sequence is CASSSPGGHEKLFF. The CDR3 DNA is TGTGCCAGCAGCTCCCCAGGGGGGCATGAAAAACTGTTTTTT.

This clonotype has at least ten counts. The rearrangement joins TRBV20-1 to TRBJ2-7; tentatively, D is TRBD2 (6 bases). V lost 3 bases to trimming and J lost 3 bases, with 12 bases between them. Germline V lookup: CDR1 DFQATT, CDR2 SNEGSKA (reference sequence). This CDR3 spans 13 amino acids. This CDR3 reads CSARTGDFYEQYF. The CDR3 coding sequence is TGCAGTGCTAGGACGGGGGATTTCTACGAGCAGTACTTC.

V usage is TRBV9 and J usage is TRBJ2-7, with a weak D call TRBD2 (6 bases). Per the germline V gene, CDR1 is SGDLS and CDR2 is YYNGEE. The length of the CDR3 is 14 residues. V was shortened by 2 bases and J by 3 bases, with 12 bases between the two germline ends. The DNA for the CDR3 is TGTGCCAGCAGCGTCGGGACTTCTGACTACGAGCAGTACTTC. Protein: CASSVGTSDYEQYF.

This clonotype was seen only a few times. This chain uses TRBV20-1 with TRBJ2-3, with 8 positions matching TRBD2. V dropped 7 bases and J dropped 7; count of bases not matched to a gene: 10. The CDR3 consists of 13 residues. Per the germline V gene, CDR1 is DFQATT and CDR2 is SNEGSKA (reference sequence). CDR3 nucleotide sequence: TGCAGTGGGGAGACGGGGGGGCCCAATACGCAGTATTTT. Translation: CSGETGGPNTQYF.

This clonotype was counted many times. The gene calls are TRBV30 and TRBJ2-1; 7 nucleotides line up with TRBD2. Germline V gene data show CDR1 as GTSNPN and CDR2 as SVGIG (reference sequence). This CDR3 contains 16 residues. V was clipped by 5 bases and J by 2 bases; unmatched bases: 12. The CDR3 DNA sequence: TGTGCCTGGGGTGGCCTAGCGGAGATCACCTACAATGAGCAGTTCTTC. Its protein is CAWGGLAEITYNEQFF. The entire variable domain, with the rest obtained from reference TRBV30 and TRBJ2-1, is as follows: SQTIHQWPATLVQPVGSPLSLECTVEGTSNPNLYWYRQAAGRGLQLLFYSVGIGQISSEVPQNLSASRPQDRQFILSSKKLLLSDSGFYLCAWGGLAEITYNEQFFGPGTRLTVL.

This clonotype was counted ten times or more. This rearrangement joins TRBV20-1 to TRBJ2-1, with D tentatively TRBD2 (5 bases). From germline, CDR1 is DFQATT and CDR2 SNEGSKA (reference sequence). This CDR3 is 15 amino acids long. V shed 3 bases and J shed 3 bases, with 15 bases lying between them. CDR3: CSARAASEDYNEQFF. For the CDR3, the DNA is TGCAGTGCTAGGGCGGCTTCGGAGGACTACAATGAGCAGTTCTTC.